This T cell receptor (beta chain) was documented in a study of blood T cell repertoires in COVID-19. Overall study context: Donors in the United States, Italy and Spain gave samples during acute or convalescent COVID-19. From T cells, B-cell-depleted T cells, or PBMCs came the material, which was cDNA or gDNA.

In the study's own analysis: Reference gene primer amplification yielded estimated nucleated cell counts. Method: immunoSEQ multiplex PCR; TCRdb's copy keeps in-frame clones and lacks some. From that table come the V and J calls and clone size; the DNA was used to work out D and trimming. The data show 150,000 to 200,000 clones, about four fifths seen once. The CDR3 consists of 16 residues. The V and J ends lost 5 bases and 0 bases, in that order; junction bases with no gene match: 6. The germline CDR1 and CDR2 sequences are SGHVS and FNYEAQ. Sequencing input: peripheral blood. V is TRBV7-6 and J is TRBJ2-1; 8 positions match TRBD2. The TCR was taken from a woman older than 75 with acute or convalescent COVID-19. DNA for the CDR3: TGTGCCAGCAGCCCGGTAGCGGGGAGCTCCTACAATGAGCAGTTCTTC. This sequence encodes CASSPVAGSSYNEQFF.